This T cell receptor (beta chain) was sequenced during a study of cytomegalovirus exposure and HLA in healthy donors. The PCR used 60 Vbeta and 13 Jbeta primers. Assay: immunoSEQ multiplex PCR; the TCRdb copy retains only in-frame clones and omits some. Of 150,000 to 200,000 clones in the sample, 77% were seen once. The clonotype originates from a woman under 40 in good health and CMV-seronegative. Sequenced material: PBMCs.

The CDR3 region has the DNA TGTGCCAGTTCCCCCCCTAGCACAGATACGCAGTATTTT. This gives the protein CASSPPSTDTQYF. The chain couples TRBV5-6 to TRBJ2-3; no clear D gene. V was shortened by 8 bases and J by 0 bases, with 10 bases between the two germline ends. CDR3 length equals 13 residues. Germline V CDR1 and CDR2: SGHDT, YYEEEE.